Listed below are T cell receptor beta chains from one sample, sequenced in a study of T cells in Graves' hyperthyroidism and ophthalmopathy. Using its own MiXCR run on the multiplex PCR reads, TCRdb lists one record per CDR3 protein. There are about 600,000 distinct CDR3 sequences in the sample; about 15% occur only once, and under 15% lies in the top ten. Sequences were obtained from blood. These TCRs come from a woman between 45 and 65 years old with Graves' ophthalmopathy. Both conserved end residues are part of each CDR3. A D gene is named only where the DNA matches it firmly. Some rows have no size entry. The others give once, few or many, or a class for an expanded clone.

TRBJ1-4 | - | - | TRBV5-1 | TGCGCCAGCAGCTTGCCACAGGGAGGGGGTGAAAAACTGTTTTTT | CASSLPQGGGEKLFF
TRBJ2-5 | - | TRBD1 | TRBV5-1 | TGCGCCAGCAGCTTGGTACCCAACCCCGGGACAGGGGGCCAAGAGACCCAGTACTTC | CASSLVPNPGTGGQETQYF
TRBJ1-3 | - | - | TRBV6-2/TRBV6-3 | TGTGCCAGCAGTTACTCGGTCGGGGCGGACTCTGGAAACACCATATATTTT | CASSYSVGADSGNTIYF
TRBJ2-7 | many | - | TRBV28 | TGTGCCAGCAGTCTAAACCAGGGACACTCCTACGAGCAGTACTTC | CASSLNQGHSYEQYF
TRBJ2-7 | many | - | TRBV3-1 | TGTGCCAGCAGCCAAGGAGGAGGGCCGGACGAGCAGTACTTC | CASSQGGGPDEQYF
TRBJ2-7 | - | TRBD1 | TRBV14 | TGTGCCAGCAGCCAATTAGGGGGCGCCTACGAGCAGTACTTC | CASSQLGGAYEQYF
TRBJ2-2 | few | - | TRBV18 | TGTGCCAGCTCACCCGCCGTTGACACCGGGGAGCTGTTTTTT | CASSPAVDTGELFF
TRBJ2-3 | few | TRBD2 | TRBV14 | TGTGCCAGCAGCCAAGGTGGACTAGCGGGAGGGCTAGATACGCAGTATTTT | CASSQGGLAGGLDTQYF
TRBJ1-1 | many | TRBD1 | TRBV2 | TGTGCCAGCAGTGTACAGGGGGAAAAGGTGACTGAAGCTTTCTTT | CASSVQGEKVTEAFF
TRBJ2-7 | few | TRBD2 | TRBV29-1 | TGCAGCGTCCAAGCGGGACCCTACGAGCAGTACTTC | CSVQAGPYEQYF
TRBJ1-2 | many | - | TRBV27 | TGTGCCAGCAGTCCGAAGACAGTACGGAGGGGCTACACCTTC | CASSPKTVRRGYTF
TRBJ2-1 | many | TRBD2 | TRBV20-1 | TGCAGTGCTAGAGATCGTGCGGGAGGGCAGTTCTTC | CSARDRAGGQFF
TRBJ2-1 | many | TRBD2 | TRBV7-3 | TGTGCCAGCAGCTTACACGGGACTAGCAATGAGCAGTTCTTC | CASSLHGTSNEQFF
TRBJ1-4 | - | - | TRBV5-6 | TGTGCCAGCAGCTGGGGGGTAGGATCTAATGAAAAACTGTTTTTT | CASSWGVGSNEKLFF
TRBJ2-1 | many | TRBD2 | TRBV7-8 | TGTGCCAGCAGCTTAACGTTTCTAGCGGGGGGCAGCTCCTACAATGAGCAGTTCTTC | CASSLTFLAGGSSYNEQFF
TRBJ2-6 | - | - | TRBV5-1 | TGCGTCAGCACCCCCAGGGGCTCTGGGGCCAACGTCCTGACTTTC | CVSTPRGSGANVLTF
TRBJ2-5 | few | TRBD1 | TRBV10-3 | TGTGCCATCAGTGGCTCCCCCTCGGGACAGAAAGAGACCCAGTACTTC | CAISGSPSGQKETQYF
TRBJ2-7 | few | - | TRBV4-1 | TGCGCCAGCAGCAACCCCGGGACCGCCTACGAGCAGTACTTC | CASSNPGTAYEQYF
TRBJ1-5 | many | - | TRBV4-2 | TGTGCCAGCAGCCAAGACAGGGACAATCAGCCCCAGCATTTT | CASSQDRDNQPQHF
TRBJ2-3 | many | TRBD2 | TRBV4-3 | TGCGCCAGCAGCCAAGAGGGTGTAGCGGGAGGCGGCACAGATACGCAGTATTTT | CASSQEGVAGGGTDTQYF
TRBJ2-7 | many | - | TRBV20-1 | TGCAGTGCTAGTCTCCCGGGACTCCAGACCTACGAGCAGTACTTC | CSASLPGLQTYEQYF
TRBJ1-4 | - | TRBD1 | TRBV7-2 | TGTGCCAGCAGCTACTTTCCGGGACAGGGGGCGGATGAAAAACTGTTTTTT | CASSYFPGQGADEKLFF
TRBJ1-1 | - | - | TRBV7-9 | TGTGCCAGCAGGATGGGAAGAAACACTGAAGCTTTCTTT | CASRMGRNTEAFF
TRBJ1-1 | - | - | TRBV7-3 | TGTGCCAGCAGCTACTTGGGGGGGAGGCGGTCCGACACTGAAGCTTTCTTT | CASSYLGGRRSDTEAFF
TRBJ2-1 | few | TRBD2 | TRBV19 | TGTGCCAGTAGTCGCCCTAGCGGGAGTGGAAGTGAGCAGTTCTTC | CASSRPSGSGSEQFF
TRBJ1-1 | few | - | TRBV9 | TGTGCCAGCAGCGTAGGTGGGGGGGGACGGACTGAAGCTTTCTTT | CASSVGGGGRTEAFF
TRBJ1-2 | few | - | TRBV6-4 | TGTGCCAGCACCCACCGGGACATCGGGGATGGCTACACCTTC | CASTHRDIGDGYTF
TRBJ1-2 | many | TRBD1 | TRBV28 | TGTGCCAGCACCCCTGGACAGGGCGGACATGGCTACACCTTC | CASTPGQGGHGYTF
TRBJ2-7 | many | TRBD2 | TRBV6-1 | TGTGCCAGCAGCGCCCAGGGACTAGCGGGTTCCTACGAGCAGTACTTC | CASSAQGLAGSYEQYF
TRBJ2-2 | many | - | TRBV5-1 | TGCGCCAGCAAATGGGACGGCACCACCGGGGAGCTGTTTTTT | CASKWDGTTGELFF
TRBJ1-6 | many | - | TRBV20-1 | TGCAGCCACAGCAGGAGTTATAATTCACCCCTCCACTTT | CSHSRSYNSPLHF
TRBJ2-1 | many | TRBD2 | TRBV12-3/TRBV12-4 | TGTGCCAGCAGTTTAGCGGTTAGCGGGAGGGCGAGCTCCTACAATGAGCAGTTCTTC | CASSLAVSGRASSYNEQFF
TRBJ2-5 | few | - | TRBV7-2 | TGTGCCAGCAGCTTAGCAGGGACTGCGGAAGAGACCCAGTACTTC | CASSLAGTAEETQYF
TRBJ1-5 | - | - | TRBV12-3/TRBV12-4 | TGTGCCAGCAACTTTGTAAATCAGCCCCAGCATTTT | CASNFVNQPQHF
TRBJ2-2 | - | TRBD2 | TRBV30 | TGTGCCTGGAGTGCGGTTGCGGGAGGGCCCGGGGAGCTGTCTTTT | CAWSAVAGGPGELSF
TRBJ1-4 | many | - | TRBV7-3 | TGTGCCAGCAGCCACAACGGTGCAGGGACTAATGAAAAACTGTTTTTT | CASSHNGAGTNEKLFF
TRBJ1-2 | - | - | TRBV19 | TGTGCCAGTAGTATCGGTTCCGGCAGGGAGAGCTATGGCTACACCTTC | CASSIGSGRESYGYTF
TRBJ2-1 | - | - | TRBV28 | TGTGCCAGCAGTTTAGACAGAGCTTGGTTCTTC | CASSLDRAWFF
TRBJ2-1 | - | - | TRBV20-1 | TGCAGTGCTAGACGACTAGTAAGCTCCTACAATGAGCAGTTCTTC | CSARRLVSSYNEQFF
TRBJ2-7 | many | - | TRBV12-3/TRBV12-4 | TGTGCCAGCAGTGATCACAGGGAGAGCTACGAGCAGTACTTC | CASSDHRESYEQYF
TRBJ1-1 | many | - | TRBV24-1 | TGTGCCACCAGTGACCCACAGAGAAACACTGAAGCTTTCTTT | CATSDPQRNTEAFF
TRBJ2-5 | once | TRBD2 | TRBV28 | TGTGCCAGCAGTTTATGGGAACTAGCGGGATCAGAGACCCAGTACTTC | CASSLWELAGSETQYF
TRBJ2-1 | many | TRBD2 | TRBV7-2 | TGTGCCAGCAGCTTATCGACTAGCCGCTACAATGAGCAGTTCTTC | CASSLSTSRYNEQFF
TRBJ1-5 | many | TRBD1 | TRBV20-1 | TGCAGTGCTAGAGATCGACAAGGGGGCAGTCAGCCCCAGCATTTT | CSARDRQGGSQPQHF
TRBJ2-7 | many | - | TRBV11-2 | TGTGCCAGCAGCTTAGGGGCAGTAGTCTACGAGCAGTACTTC | CASSLGAVVYEQYF
TRBJ2-5 | many | - | TRBV11-1 | TGTGCCAGCAACCCAAAGTCGGGGCAAGAGACCCAGTACTTC | CASNPKSGQETQYF
TRBJ1-1 | many | - | TRBV3-1 | TGTGCCAGCAGCCAAGAACTCAGGGATTTGAACACTGAAGCTTTCTTT | CASSQELRDLNTEAFF
TRBJ2-7 | - | TRBD1 | TRBV20-1 | TGCAGTGCTAGAGGAAACAGGGGGGTGCGGGAGCAGTACTTC | CSARGNRGVREQYF
TRBJ2-3 | - | - | TRBV20-1 | TGCAGTGCTAGAGGGACTACCCCACGTAGCACAGATACGCAGTATTTT | CSARGTTPRSTDTQYF
TRBJ2-5 | many | TRBD2 | TRBV3-1 | TGTGCCAGCAGCCAAGAATCGGGCCTAGCGGGGATCCAAGAGACCCAGTACTTC | CASSQESGLAGIQETQYF
TRBJ2-7 | many | - | TRBV27 | TGTGCCAGCAGTTTAACTCAACCATCCTACGAGCAGTACTTC | CASSLTQPSYEQYF
TRBJ2-2 | few | TRBD1 | TRBV24-1 | TGTGCCACCAGGGGGACAGGATCGAACACCGGGGAGCTGTTTTTT | CATRGTGSNTGELFF
TRBJ1-1 | many | - | TRBV6-2/TRBV6-3 | TGTGCCAGCAGCCGACCCGGGTTGCCCACTGAAGCTTTCTTT | CASSRPGLPTEAFF